The T cell receptor beta chain under discussion was sequenced for a study of blood T cell repertoires in COVID-19. Study at large: PBMCs, B-cell-depleted T cells, or T cells were the source of the cDNA or gDNA that made up the material.

This CDR3 spans 16 amino acids. V gave up 4 bases and J gave up 0 bases, with 13 bases separating them. Germline CDR1 and CDR2: MGHRA and YSYEKL. Sequencing was performed with immunoSEQ multiplex PCR; in TCRdb, only in-frame clones are kept and a portion is missing. Among approximately 200,000 clones listed, roughly four fifths were seen once. This receptor was taken from a middle-aged man who had recovered from COVID-19. The rearrangement joins TRBV4-1 to TRBJ1-5; the D gene is possibly TRBD1 (5 bases). The sequenced sample consisted of PBMCs or T cells enriched from blood (not recorded which). CDR3 residues: CASSPQGLVSNQPQHF. Here the CDR3 DNA reads TGCGCCAGCAGCCCTCAGGGACTAGTTAGCAATCAGCCCCAGCATTTT.